This TCR beta chain was sequenced for a study of blood T cell repertoires in COVID-19. Study overall: COVID-19 samples, acute and convalescent, were from the United States, Italy and Spain. PBMCs, B-cell-depleted T cells, or T cells were the source of the cDNA or gDNA that made up the material.

This clone was observed at least ten times. This CDR3 is also generated by other DNA sequences in the sample. Sequencing was performed with immunoSEQ multiplex PCR; in TCRdb, only in-frame clones are kept and a portion is missing. Of about 190,000 clones listed, 60% to 85% are singletons. The sample was peripheral blood. The sequence was collected from a man in his fifties or sixties with active or convalescent COVID-19.

CDR3 in amino acids: CASSPLGGLNEQFF. DNA for the CDR3: TGTGCCAGCTCACCACTCGGGGGGCTGAATGAGCAGTTCTTC. V is TRBV18 and J is TRBJ2-1; a possible D gene is TRBD2 (7 bases). The germline V and J ends were trimmed by 1 base and 7 bases, with 11 bases remaining between them. CDR3 length equals 14 residues. Germline CDR1 is KGHSH and CDR2 is LQKENI.